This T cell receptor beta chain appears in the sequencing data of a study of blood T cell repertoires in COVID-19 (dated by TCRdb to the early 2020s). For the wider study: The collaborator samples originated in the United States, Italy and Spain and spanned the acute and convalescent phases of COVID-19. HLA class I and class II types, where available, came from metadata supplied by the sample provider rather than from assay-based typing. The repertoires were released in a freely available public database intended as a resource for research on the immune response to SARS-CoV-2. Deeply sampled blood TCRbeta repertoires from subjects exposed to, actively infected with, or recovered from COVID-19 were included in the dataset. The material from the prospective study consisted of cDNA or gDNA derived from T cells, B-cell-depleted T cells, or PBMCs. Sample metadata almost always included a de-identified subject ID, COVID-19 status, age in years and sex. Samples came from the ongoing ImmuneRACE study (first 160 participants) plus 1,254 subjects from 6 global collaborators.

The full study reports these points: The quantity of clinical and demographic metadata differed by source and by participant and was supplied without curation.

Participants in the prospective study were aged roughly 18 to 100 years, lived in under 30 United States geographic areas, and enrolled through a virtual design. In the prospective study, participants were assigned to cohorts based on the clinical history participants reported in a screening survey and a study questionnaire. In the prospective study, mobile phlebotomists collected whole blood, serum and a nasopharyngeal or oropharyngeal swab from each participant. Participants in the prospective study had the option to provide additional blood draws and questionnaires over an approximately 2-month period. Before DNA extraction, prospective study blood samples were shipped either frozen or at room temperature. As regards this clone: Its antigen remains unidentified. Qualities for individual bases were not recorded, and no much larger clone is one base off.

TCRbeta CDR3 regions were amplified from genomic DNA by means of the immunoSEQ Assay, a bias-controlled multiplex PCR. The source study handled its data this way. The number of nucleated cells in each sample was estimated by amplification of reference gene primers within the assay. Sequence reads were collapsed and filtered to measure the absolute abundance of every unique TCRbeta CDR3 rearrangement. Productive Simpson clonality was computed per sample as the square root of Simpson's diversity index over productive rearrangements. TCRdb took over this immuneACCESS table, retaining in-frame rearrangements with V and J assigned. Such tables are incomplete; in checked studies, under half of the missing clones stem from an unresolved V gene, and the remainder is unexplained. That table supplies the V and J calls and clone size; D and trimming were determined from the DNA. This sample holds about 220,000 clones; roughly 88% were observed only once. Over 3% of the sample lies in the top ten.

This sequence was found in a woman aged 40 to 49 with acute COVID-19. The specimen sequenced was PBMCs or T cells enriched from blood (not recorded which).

The nucleotides are TGTGCCAGCAGCCAATACACGGACAGGACCTATAATTCACCCCTCCACTTT. Its protein product is CASSQYTDRTYNSPLHF. Rearrangement joined TRBV4-2 to TRBJ1-6, and TRBD1 matches 7 of the central bases. Per the germline V gene, LGHNA is the CDR1 and YNFKEQ is the CDR2. The CDR3 spans 17 residues, from the cysteine through the phenylalanine. Only the CDR3 DNA stays, 51 bases, in frame from base 1. Trimming removed 2 bases from V and 2 bases from J; the gene matches leave 6 bases unexplained.